This paragraph covers one T cell receptor beta chain sequence. Antigen unknown. This specimen comes from a study of cytomegalovirus exposure and HLA in healthy donors. General study points: Sequencing probably produced one cluster of sequence variants that were highly shared.

The CDR3 spans 14 residues. J gave up 5 bases and V 3 bases, and 5 bases lay outside the gene matches. The V gene's germline CDR1 is SGHAT and CDR2 FQDESV (reference sequence). 13 Jbeta primers and 60 Vbeta primers were used for the PCR. Assay used: immunoSEQ multiplex PCR; TCRdb lists only in-frame clones, some missing. The sample carries about 72,000 clones, 82% recorded once. The chain combines TRBV11-1 with TRBJ2-5; 8 positions match TRBD2. The source material was PBMCs. The receptor's source is a man aged 18 to 30 in good health and CMV-seronegative. CDR3 loop: CASSFGGALETQYF. The CDR3 nucleotides read TGTGCCAGCAGCTTCGGGGGGGCCTTGGAGACCCAGTACTTC. Variable domain in full (rest from reference TRBV11-1 and TRBJ2-5): EAEVAQSPRYKITEKSQAVAFWCDPISGHATLYWYRQILGQGPELLVQFQDESVVDDSQLPKDRFSAERLKGVDSTLKIQPAELGDSAMYLCASSFGGALETQYFGPGTRLLVL.